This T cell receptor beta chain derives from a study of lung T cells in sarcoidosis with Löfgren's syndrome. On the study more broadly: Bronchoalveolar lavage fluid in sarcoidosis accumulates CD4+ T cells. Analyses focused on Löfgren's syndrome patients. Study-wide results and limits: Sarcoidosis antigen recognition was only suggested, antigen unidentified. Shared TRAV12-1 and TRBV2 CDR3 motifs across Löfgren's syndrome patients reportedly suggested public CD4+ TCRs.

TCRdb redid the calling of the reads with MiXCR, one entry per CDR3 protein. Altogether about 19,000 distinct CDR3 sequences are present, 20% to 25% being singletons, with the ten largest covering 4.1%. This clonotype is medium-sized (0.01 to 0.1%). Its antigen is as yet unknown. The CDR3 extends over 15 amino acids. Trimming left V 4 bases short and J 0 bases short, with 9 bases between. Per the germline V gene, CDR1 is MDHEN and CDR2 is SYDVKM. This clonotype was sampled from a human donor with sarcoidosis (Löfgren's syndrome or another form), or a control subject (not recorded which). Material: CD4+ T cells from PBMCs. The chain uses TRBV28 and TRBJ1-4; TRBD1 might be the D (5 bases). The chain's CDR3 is CASSSPGATNEKLFF. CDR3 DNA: TGTGCCAGCAGTTCCCCGGGGGCAACTAATGAAAAACTGTTTTTT. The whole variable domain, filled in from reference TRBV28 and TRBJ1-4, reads DVKVTQSSRYLVKRTGEKVFLECVQDMDHENMFWYRQDPGLGLRLIYFSYDVKMKEKGDIPEGYSVSREKKERFSLILESASTNQTSMYLCASSSPGATNEKLFFGSGTQLSVL.